The entry below describes one TCR beta chain. The sample belongs to a study of blood T cell repertoires in COVID-19. For the study at large: Specimens from acute and convalescent COVID-19 originated in the United States, Italy and Spain. The analysed material was cDNA or gDNA that came from T cells, B-cell-depleted T cells, or PBMCs.

The germline gives CDR1 LNHNV, CDR2 YYDKDF (reference sequence). V trimming: 0 bases; J trimming: 5 bases; junction bases outside the gene matches: 9. The CDR3 runs 17 residues. Profiled with immunoSEQ multiplex PCR; TCRdb holds only in-frame clones, not every one. The repertoire has 100,000 to 150,000 clones, approximately 88% of them found once; the top ten carry about 2%. This receptor was taken from a man between 65 and 80 years old with active COVID-19. The chain carries TRBV15 and TRBJ2-1, with 8 bases aligning to TRBD2. The specimen was peripheral blood. The CDR3 nucleotides read TGTGCCACCAGCAGAGATCTCGCGGGAGGAGGGGACAATGAGCAGTTCTTC. This translates into CATSRDLAGGGDNEQFF. Based on the CDR3 plus reference TRBV15 and TRBJ2-1, the full variable domain is DAMVIQNPRYQVTQFGKPVTLSCSQTLNHNVMYWYQQKSSQAPKLLFHYYDKDFNNEADTPDNFQSRRPNTSFCFLDIRSPGLGDTAMYLCATSRDLAGGGDNEQFFGPGTRLTVL.